This TCR beta chain was documented in a study of beta chain features in type 1 diabetes (dated 2018 in TCRdb). For context, the study as a whole: Mean age, gender distribution, total cell number and subset yield did not differ between patients and healthy donors. A total of about 99,000,000 sorted cells were examined across all samples, and RNA yield correlated strongly with the number of cells per subset. The study compared the TCRB repertoires of sorted circulating CD4+ T cell subsets in recently diagnosed type 1 diabetes patients with those in matched healthy donors. Whereas all 30 or so donors provided naive and central memory subsets, regulatory and stem cell-like memory subsets were isolated from just 8 patients and roughly eight healthy donors.

V and J are truncated by 5 bases and 2 bases respectively, leaving an intervening sequence of 7 bases. Counted from cysteine to phenylalanine, this CDR3 has 14 amino acids. Left in the record is the CDR3 DNA by itself, 42 bases read in frame from the first base. Based on the germline V gene (reference sequence), the CDR1 and CDR2 sequences are LNHDA and SQIVND. From each donor, a single peripheral blood sample of about 120 mL on average was drawn into heparinised tubes. Using a panel that included CD45RO, CCR7, CD25, CD127, CD95 and CD27, naive, central memory, regulatory and stem cell-like memory CD4+ T cells were sorted on a BD FACSAria II. Every sorted population had a purity above 95%. PBMCs were isolated right away by Lymphoprep density gradient centrifugation and were stained directly, without culture. To minimize batch effects, samples were stained and sorted in pairs, one healthy donor with one patient per experiment.

All of the isolated RNA was reverse transcribed with the High Capacity cDNA Reverse Transcription Kit, so expressed TCRB transcripts were sequenced. Deep immunoSEQ sequencing was applied to naive, central memory and regulatory T cell samples, giving an average of about 3.8 million total reads per sample. After sorted cells were lysed in RLT buffer, RNA was extracted with DNase-treated RNeasy Micro or Mini kits, with the choice depending on cell number. Each cell subset was processed on its own to prevent cross-contamination, while patient and healthy donor samples were processed together. The immunoSEQ multiplex PCR was used to amplify TCRB sequences from cDNA, generating 87-bp fragments that spanned the CDR3 region. The amplicons were sequenced using the Illumina HiSeq platform. The paper's data handling went like this. Synthetic template baselines were used to correct PCR bias computationally, reads within Hamming distance 2 were collapsed together, and singletons that could not be merged were discarded. Reads were aligned against IMGT so that V, D and J genes, CDR3 length and insertions or deletions at six rearrangement sites could be assigned. Within each subset, clonotype counts were normalized to sorted cell number, after which true diversity and Gini coefficients were computed with the tcR R package. Repertoire sharing was quantified using the overlap coefficient calculated on TCRB nucleotide sequences. As a proxy for the pre-selection repertoire, out-of-frame TCRB sequences from naive cells were analyzed. TCRdb's version of the immuneACCESS table is confined to in-frame rearrangements and falls short of the full clone set. An unresolved V gene accounts for under half of the shortfall where checked; the remainder is of unknown origin. That table gives V, J and clone size, and the DNA gave D and trimming. The sample yields some 230,000 clones; 7.5% to 10% were counted once. The top ten hold under 0.045% of the sample.

Study-wide findings and limitations: The naive, central memory and regulatory TCRB repertoires appeared to resemble one another more closely among patients than among healthy donors. A moderate but significant shortening of TCRB CDR3 length was observed in type 1 diabetes patients in all four CD4+ subsets. Patients with type 1 diabetes made fewer insertions and deleted more nucleotides at VDJ recombination sites, implying thymic rearrangement abnormalities. Shorter templates might be favored by PCR, yet because patient and control samples were amplified and corrected together, any such skew would affect both groups equally. Because cDNA rather than genomic DNA was sequenced, highly expressing activated cells could have been over-represented, although no difference in activation and CD3 levels was found between groups. HLA sub-analyses involved small numbers of individuals, so any influence of HLA type on TCRB rearrangement remained unresolved.

This clone was found many times. Its antigen is still unknown. Base qualities are missing; no much larger clone stands one base away. The sequenced sample was naive CD4+ T cells from blood. The sample's cell subset or site label is to be understood as: true naive CD4+ T cells. This clonotype was obtained from a woman between 18 and 29 years old in good health. The rearranged segments are TRBV19 and TRBJ2-6; the D gene remains uncertain. The DNA sequence follows: TGTGCCAGTAGTCAGGTTGCTGGGGCCAACGTCCTGACTTTC. This gives the protein CASSQVAGANVLTF.